The present T cell receptor (beta chain) was sequenced within a study of identical twins. V was clipped by 2 bases and J by 2 bases, with 7 bases between them. The CDR3 covers 14 residues. The germline V gene has CDR1 SGHDT and CDR2 YYEEEE. Findings of the study overall: The authors noted that invariant MAIT and iNKT cells could partly confound zero-insertion analyses.

As regards this clonotype: The antigen remains unidentified.

A single record per CDR3 protein comes from TCRdb applying MiXCR to the 5' RACE reads. In the table there are some 500,000 distinct CDR3 sequences, around 14% of which are singletons. Healthy Caucasian donors formed the entire cohort. These data were also filed under a second study, of yellow fever vaccine responses in identical twins.

The chain recombines TRBV5-6 with TRBJ1-4; unclear D gene. This TCR was sampled from a woman younger than 35 in good health. Sequencing input: CD4+ T cells sorted from blood. The CDR3 sequence is CASSFRQTNEKLFF. The CDR3 DNA follows: TGTGCCAGCAGCTTCCGCCAGACTAATGAAAAACTGTTTTTT. Combining the CDR3 with reference TRBV5-6 and TRBJ1-4 gives the whole variable domain DAGVTQSPTHLIKTRGQQVTLRCSPKSGHDTVSWYQQALGQGPQFIFQYYEEEERQRGNFPDRFSGHQFPNYSSELNVNALLLGDSALYLCASSFRQTNEKLFFGSGTQLSVL.